The source of this TCR beta chain is a study of blood T cell repertoires in COVID-19. As for the study in general: Specimens from acute and convalescent COVID-19 originated in the United States, Italy and Spain. Sample material is recorded as cDNA or gDNA derived from T cells, B-cell-depleted T cells, or PBMCs.

In the original processing: Quantification of nucleated cells was approximated via reference gene primer amplification. The data were produced by immunoSEQ multiplex PCR, yet TCRdb's version contains in-frame clones alone and is incomplete. V, J and clone size reflect that table, while D and trimming were determined from the DNA. This sample has 66,000 or so clones, with around 84% found just once. This CDR3 comprises 17 residues. Germline assignment: CDR1 LNHDA and CDR2 SQIVND (reference sequence). Between the trimmed V and J ends, which lost 7 bases and 3 bases, there was a span of 22 bases. The rearrangement links TRBV19 to TRBJ1-5, with D possibly being TRBD1 (5 bases). The source is a man between 50 and 59 years old with active COVID-19. Sequencing was performed on peripheral blood. The CDR3 sequence: CASMGGVSVQLNQPQHF. CDR3 nucleotide sequence: TGTGCCAGTATGGGGGGGGTTTCGGTCCAGCTCAATCAGCCCCAGCATTTT.